What follows are 8 T cell receptor beta chains derived from one specimen sequenced in a study of T cell changes during pregnancy in multiple sclerosis. Here immunoSEQ multiplex PCR was the method, and the copy in TCRdb shows in-frame clones only, minus some. The sample lists about 31,000 clones; 85% to 90% were seen once. Sample: CD4+ T cells from peripheral blood mononuclear cells, taken in the first trimester of pregnancy. The receptors derive from a female donor in good health, enrolled as a control in a pregnancy study.

The rearrangement joins TRBV13 to TRBJ2-1, with 11 bases aligning to TRBD1. The CDR3 runs to 14 residues. Germline-derived CDR1 and CDR2 are PRHDT and FYEKMQ (reference sequence). V shed 5 bases and J 6 bases; nucleotides not matched to a gene: 3. In nucleotides, the CDR3 is TGTGCCAGCAGCAGGACAGGGGGCCTCAATGAGCAGTTCTTC. Amino acid sequence: CASSRTGGLNEQFF.

The chain couples TRBV29-1 to TRBJ1-4, with D maybe TRBD1 (6 bases). The V end was cut by 4 bases, the J end by 4 bases, with 10 bases between. Germline V CDR1 and CDR2: SQVTM, ANQGSEA. The CDR3 length is 13 residues. The CDR3 here is CSVGTALNEKLFF. CDR3 DNA: TGCAGCGTTGGGACAGCCCTTAATGAAAAACTGTTTTTT.

The V and J genes are TRBV6-6 and TRBJ1-1; 7 positions match TRBD1. J gave up 3 bases and V 4 bases, and 2 bases lay outside the gene matches. The germline gives CDR1 MNHNY, CDR2 SVGAGI (reference sequence). The CDR3 length is 13 residues. CDR3 nucleotide sequence: TGTGCCAGCAGTTCCGACAGGGACACTGAAGCTTTCTTT. The encoded protein is CASSSDRDTEAFF.

The chain recombines TRBV4-2 with TRBJ2-7, with D possibly TRBD2 on 5 matching bases. CDR1 and CDR2 from the germline V gene are LGHNA and YNFKEQ. The CDR3 runs to 16 residues. V lost 0 bases and J 2 bases, leaving 14 bases between the germline ends. CDR3 protein: CASSQDNSRDTYEQYF. The CDR3 coding sequence is TGTGCCAGCAGCCAAGATAACAGTCGGGATACCTACGAGCAGTACTTC.

V gene TRBV7-6 combines with J gene TRBJ1-6; maybe TRBD1 (6 bases). Germline V CDR1 and CDR2: SGHVS, FNYEAQ. Deletions cut 5 bases from V and 0 bases from J, with 11 bases between. The length of the CDR3 is 16 residues. DNA for the CDR3: TGTGCCAGCAGCCCCAGGGGTAGCTCCTATAATTCACCCCTCCACTTT. The encoded protein is CASSPRGSSYNSPLHF.

This clone is a singleton in its sample. The chain combines TRBV5-4 with TRBJ1-1, with 8 bases matching TRBD1. The germline V gene encodes CDR1 SGHNT and CDR2 YYREEE (reference sequence). V lost 2 bases and J lost 1; bases outside the gene matches: 4. The CDR3 runs to 15 residues. The CDR3 reads CASSLLTGENTEAFF. DNA of the CDR3: TGTGCCAGCAGCTTACTGACAGGGGAGAACACTGAAGCTTTCTTT.

This chain links TRBV11-3 with TRBJ1-3; D is uncertain. Trimming removed 5 bases at V and 1 base at J, with 15 bases between. CDR1 and CDR2 from the germline V gene are SGHNT and YENEEA. The CDR3 runs 16 residues. The CDR3 bases are TGTGCCAGCAGCCATGGTTCGGGTCTATCTGGAAACACCATATATTTT. Protein: CASSHGSGLSGNTIYF. The entire variable domain, with the rest obtained from reference TRBV11-3 and TRBJ1-3, is as follows: EAGVVQSPRYKIIEKKQPVAFWCNPISGHNTLYWYLQNLGQGPELLIRYENEEAVDDSQLPKDRFSAERLKGVDSTLKIQPAELGDSAVYLCASSHGSGLSGNTIYFGEGSWLTVV.

The rearrangement uses TRBV13 and TRBJ2-7, with TRBD1 identical over 11 bases. Trimming removed 5 bases from V and 2 bases from J; junction bases left unmatched: 5. The CDR3 loop spans 15 amino acids. Germline CDR1 and CDR2: PRHDT and FYEKMQ (reference sequence). As DNA, the CDR3 is TGTGCCAGCAGCCCTAAGGGACAGGGGGCCTACGAGCAGTACTTC. It yields the protein CASSPKGQGAYEQYF.